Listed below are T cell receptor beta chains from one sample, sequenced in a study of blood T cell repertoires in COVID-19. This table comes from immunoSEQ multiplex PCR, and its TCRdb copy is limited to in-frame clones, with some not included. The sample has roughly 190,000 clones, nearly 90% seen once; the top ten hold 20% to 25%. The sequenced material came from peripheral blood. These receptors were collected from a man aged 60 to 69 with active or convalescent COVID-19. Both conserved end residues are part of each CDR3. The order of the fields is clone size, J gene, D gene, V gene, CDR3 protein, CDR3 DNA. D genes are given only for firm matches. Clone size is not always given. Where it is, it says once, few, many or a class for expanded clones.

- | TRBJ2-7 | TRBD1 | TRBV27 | CASRPRTGKSTYEQYF | TGTGCCAGCAGGCCAAGGACAGGGAAGTCGACCTACGAGCAGTACTTC
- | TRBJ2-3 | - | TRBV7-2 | CASSRVPTDTQYF | TGTGCCAGCAGCCGAGTACCCACAGATACGCAGTATTTT
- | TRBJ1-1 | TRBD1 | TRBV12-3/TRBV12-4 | CATRLGGGTEAFF | TGTGCCACCCGATTAGGGGGCGGCACTGAAGCTTTCTTT
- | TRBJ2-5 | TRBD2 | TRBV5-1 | CASSRGLATGKETQYF | TGCGCCAGCAGCAGGGGACTAGCGACGGGCAAGGAGACCCAGTACTTC
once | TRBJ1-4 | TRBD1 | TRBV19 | CASSPGTGGNEKLFF | TGTGCCAGTAGTCCCGGGACAGGAGGGAATGAAAAACTGTTTTTT
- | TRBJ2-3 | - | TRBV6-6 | CASRVQGFDTQYF | TGTGCCAGCAGGGTCCAGGGTTTTGATACGCAGTATTTT
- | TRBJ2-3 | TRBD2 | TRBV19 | CASTLSLAGGLSTQYF | TGTGCCAGTACCCTATCCCTAGCGGGGGGGCTCTCTACGCAGTATTTT
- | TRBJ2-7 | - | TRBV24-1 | CATSLSGTSYEQYF | TGTGCCACCAGTCTCTCAGGGACTTCCTACGAGCAGTACTTC
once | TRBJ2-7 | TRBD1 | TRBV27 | CASSSSTGESLFEQYF | TGTGCCAGCAGTTCCTCCACAGGGGAAAGCCTTTTCGAGCAGTACTTC
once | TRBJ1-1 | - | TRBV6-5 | CASSKGQETTEAFF | TGTGCCAGCAGTAAGGGGCAGGAGACCACTGAAGCTTTCTTT
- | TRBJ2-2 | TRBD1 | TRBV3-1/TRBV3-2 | CASSHRQGATGELFF | TGTGCCAGCAGCCATCGACAGGGGGCCACCGGGGAGCTGTTTTTT
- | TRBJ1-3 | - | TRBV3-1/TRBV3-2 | CASSQESGVTIYF | TGTGCCAGCAGCCAAGAGAGCGGGGTGACCATATATTTT
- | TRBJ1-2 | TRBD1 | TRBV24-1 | CATSDEGQGRGGYTF | TGTGCCACCAGTGATGAGGGACAGGGCCGGGGAGGCTACACCTTC
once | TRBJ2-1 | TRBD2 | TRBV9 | CASSVSSGTSYGTSSYNEQFF | TGTGCCAGCAGCGTCTCCTCCGGGACTAGCTATGGGACTAGCTCCTACAATGAGCAGTTCTTC
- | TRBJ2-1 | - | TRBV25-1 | CASSLGSLDEQFF | TGTGCCAGCAGCCTAGGGAGCTTGGATGAGCAGTTCTTC
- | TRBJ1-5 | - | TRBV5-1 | CASRMDSNQPQHF | TGCGCCAGCAGGATGGACAGTAATCAGCCCCAGCATTTT
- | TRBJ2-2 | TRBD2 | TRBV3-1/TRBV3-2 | CASRPTLSGGGNTGELFF | TGTGCCAGCAGACCTACCCTTAGCGGGGGGGGCAACACCGGGGAGCTGTTTTTT
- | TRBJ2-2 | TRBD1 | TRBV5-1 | CASSSQGARPGELFF | TGCGCCAGCAGCTCGCAGGGGGCGCGTCCCGGGGAGCTGTTTTTT
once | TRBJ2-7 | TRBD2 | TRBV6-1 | CASSEPPSGGYYEQYF | TGTGCCAGCAGTGAACCCCCTAGCGGGGGGTACTACGAGCAGTACTTC
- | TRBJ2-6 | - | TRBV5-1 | CASSSTGSSGANVLTF | TGCGCCAGCAGCTCCACAGGGAGCTCTGGGGCCAACGTCCTGACTTTC
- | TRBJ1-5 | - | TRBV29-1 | CSVGGRGQPQHF | TGCAGCGTCGGCGGGCGCGGTCAGCCCCAGCATTTT
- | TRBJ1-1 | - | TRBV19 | CASSIVWGGTEAFF | TGTGCCAGTAGTATAGTGTGGGGGGGCACTGAAGCTTTCTTT
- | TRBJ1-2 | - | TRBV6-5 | CASSYYPPGGDGYTF | TGTGCCAGCAGTTATTACCCTCCCGGAGGGGATGGCTACACCTTC
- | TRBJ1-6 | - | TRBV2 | CASSEWTEFSSYNSPLHF | TGTGCCAGCAGTGAATGGACTGAGTTCAGCTCCTATAATTCACCCCTCCACTTT
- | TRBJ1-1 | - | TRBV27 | CASTPLGEGGTEAFF | TGTGCCAGCACCCCCCTCGGGGAAGGGGGCACTGAAGCTTTCTTT
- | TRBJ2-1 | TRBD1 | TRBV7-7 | CASSLDRTGHEQFF | TGTGCCAGCAGCCTCGACCGGACAGGGCATGAGCAGTTCTTC
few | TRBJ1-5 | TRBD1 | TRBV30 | CAWSAGGDAQRPQHF | TGTGCCTGGAGTGCAGGGGGTGATGCCCAGAGGCCCCAGCATTTT
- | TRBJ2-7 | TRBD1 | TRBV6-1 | CASSATGGERAYEQYF | TGTGCCAGCAGTGCCACAGGGGGCGAAAGGGCCTACGAGCAGTACTTC
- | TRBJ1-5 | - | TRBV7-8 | CASSPSRAGNQPQHF | TGTGCCAGCAGCCCCTCGAGGGCTGGCAATCAGCCCCAGCATTTT
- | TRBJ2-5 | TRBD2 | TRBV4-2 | CASSHEARLAGGVTQYF | TGTGCCAGCAGCCATGAAGCTAGACTAGCGGGGGGGGTGACCCAGTACTTC
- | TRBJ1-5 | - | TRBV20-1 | CSASEGGYQPQHF | TGCAGTGCTAGTGAGGGAGGGTATCAGCCCCAGCATTTT
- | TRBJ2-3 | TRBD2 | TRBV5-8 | CASSLGLAGIYTDTQYF | TGTGCCAGCAGCTTAGGACTAGCGGGGATTTACACAGATACGCAGTATTTT
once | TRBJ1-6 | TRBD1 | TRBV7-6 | CASSPGTGDSPLHF | TGTGCCAGCAGTCCAGGGACAGGGGATTCACCCCTCCACTTT
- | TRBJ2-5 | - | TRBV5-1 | CASSLIGVGQETQYF | TGCGCCAGCAGCTTGATAGGGGTAGGACAAGAGACCCAGTACTTC
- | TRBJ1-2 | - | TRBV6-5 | CASSYEQGSSYTF | TGTGCCAGCAGTTATGAGCAGGGAAGCAGCTACACCTTC
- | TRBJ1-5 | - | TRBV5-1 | CASSFSAGFRYSNQPQHF | TGCGCCAGCAGCTTCTCGGCAGGGTTTAGGTATAGCAATCAGCCCCAGCATTTT
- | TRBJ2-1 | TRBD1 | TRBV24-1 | CATSLPGTGRDEQFF | TGTGCCACCAGCCTCCCCGGGACAGGACGCGATGAGCAGTTCTTC
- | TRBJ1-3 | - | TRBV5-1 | CASSTQGIGNTIYF | TGCGCCAGCAGCACCCAGGGAATTGGGAACACCATATATTTT
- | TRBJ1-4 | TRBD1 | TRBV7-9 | CASRGTGGGEKLFF | TGTGCCAGCAGGGGAACAGGGGGCGGGGAAAAACTGTTTTTT
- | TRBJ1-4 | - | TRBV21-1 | CASGTEEKLFF | TGTGCCAGCGGGACAGAAGAAAAACTGTTTTTT
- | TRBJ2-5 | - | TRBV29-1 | CSTPPPTQYF | TGCAGCACACCTCCCCCGACCCAGTACTTC
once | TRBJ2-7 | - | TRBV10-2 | CASSGYKQFSSYEQYF | TGCGCCAGCAGCGGCTACAAACAGTTTTCCTCCTACGAGCAGTACTTC
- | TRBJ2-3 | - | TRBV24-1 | CATGGGGTDTQYF | TGTGCCACCGGAGGGGGGGGCACAGATACGCAGTATTTT
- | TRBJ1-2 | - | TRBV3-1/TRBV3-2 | CASSQAGQGYGYTF | TGTGCCAGCAGCCAAGCAGGTCAGGGCTATGGCTACACCTTC
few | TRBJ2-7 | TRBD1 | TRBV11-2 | CASRARDSPYEQYF | TGTGCCAGCAGGGCCCGGGACAGCCCCTACGAGCAGTACTTC
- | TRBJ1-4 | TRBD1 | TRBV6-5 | CASSYRGGGEKLFF | TGTGCCAGCAGCTACAGGGGAGGGGGTGAAAAACTGTTTTTT
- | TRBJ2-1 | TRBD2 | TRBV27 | CASSFSGGNDEQFF | TGTGCCAGCAGTTTCAGCGGGGGAAATGATGAGCAGTTCTTC
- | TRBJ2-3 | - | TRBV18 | CASSRLGGPSTDTQYF | TGTGCCAGCTCCCGGCTCGGGGGGCCGAGCACAGATACGCAGTATTTT
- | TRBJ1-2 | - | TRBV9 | CASSVGVRDGYTF | TGTGCCAGCAGCGTAGGGGTGCGGGATGGCTACACCTTC
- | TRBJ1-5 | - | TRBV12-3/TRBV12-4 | CASSLYNQPQHF | TGTGCCAGCAGTTTATATAATCAGCCCCAGCATTTT
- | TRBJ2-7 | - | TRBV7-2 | CASSLVRGYYEQYF | TGTGCCAGCAGCTTAGTCAGGGGCTACTACGAGCAGTACTTC